The T cell receptor beta chain under discussion was sequenced for a study of early T cells in non-severe SARS-CoV-2 infection (dated by TCRdb to about 2021). Notes on the research overall: Because TCR sequencing was done on bulk RNA from unsorted whole blood, the alpha and beta chains could not be paired.

Including the terminal cysteine and phenylalanine, the CDR3 comprises 11 residues. Solely the CDR3 DNA is kept, with 33 bases framed from the first base. V drops 10 bases and J drops 1 base, leaving 4 bases in between. From a lookup of the germline V gene, CDR1 and CDR2 are MDHEN and SYDVKM. This clonotype showed up just a few times. No cognate antigen has been identified for it. The input lacks base qualities; no much larger clone sits a single base away. The receptor library was made with 5' RACE. The sequencer listed for this sample is NextSeq 500. Unique molecular identifiers were attached to individual cDNA molecules in the TCR library protocol so that sequencing error and PCR bias could be corrected. Sequencing covered both TCR alpha and beta chains, and within each sample the abundances of alpha and beta sequences were tightly co-correlated. The authors processed their data as follows. Decombinator V4 was used to perform V gene, J gene and CDR3 annotation of TCR sequences. TCRs were defined as expanded if a significant change between any two time points was detected under a Poisson model with p below 0.0001. Abundances of TCRs were expressed as counts per million after normalisation to the total number of TCRs sequenced in each sample. TRAV1-2 paired with TRAJ12, TRAJ20 or TRAJ33 defined MAIT TCRs, while TRAV10 paired with TRAJ18 defined iNKT TCRs. VDJdb, accessed 1 November 2021, was searched for CMV, EBV and SARS-CoV-2 annotated TCRs, excluding TCRs annotated for multiple antigens. The raw public data were reprocessed by TCRdb itself: fastp quality trimming at Q25, MiXCR clonotype calling, in-frame beta chains only. Rows with one shared CDR3 protein collapse into an entry with the most common genes and DNA. The V and J calls were determined by TCRdb, not by the authors. The sample table shows tens of thousands of distinct CDR3 sequences, and 14% are seen once. The ten top clones hold around 6.4% of the sample.

This was a case-control study nested in a cohort of healthcare workers in London, UK, who had nasopharyngeal swab PCR tests and blood samples taken every week. Healthcare workers were enrolled in the week of the UK lockdown, from 23 to 31 March 2020, and were followed every week for up to roughly 15 weeks. Findings and caveats that apply to the study as a whole: VDJdb matching was skewed toward anti-spike CD8 responses and likely underestimated virus-specific expansions by missing private and CD4 specificities.

The rearrangement combines TRBV28 with TRBJ2-2, with the D gene not clear enough to name. Material: whole blood. This TCR derives from an adult who was a healthcare worker with PCR-confirmed SARS-CoV-2 infection or an uninfected control (not recorded which). The CDR3 protein is CATRNTGELFF. The DNA reads as follows: TGTGCCACCCGGAACACCGGGGAGCTGTTTTTT.